This T cell receptor beta chain was obtained from a study of shared clonotypes between healthy human individuals. The wider study: Each donor's CD4 naive and CD4 memory cells filled three plates apiece, CD8 naive two, and CD8 memory one.

The study's findings and limits: The study found about 5% of naive CD4 clonotypes shared across a few donors. Even with large depth, rarefaction showed that sorted-subset sequencing was incomplete.

Sorted-subset replicate PCRs used around 0.2 ug DNA, approximately 33,000 T cell genomes. Produced via immunoSEQ multiplex PCR; TCRdb's table is partial and in-frame only. The profile shows about 2.1 million clones, roughly 95% of them singletons. Germline V gene sequence: CDR1 MDHEN, CDR2 SYDVKM. Trimming pared 7 bases from V and 0 bases from J, leaving 22 bases between. CDR3 length equals 18 residues. With respect to this clone: What it binds is unknown.

In the naive CD8 group, cells lacked CD45RO and were positively selected for CCR7, so terminally differentiated effector memory CD45RA+ cells were left out. This TCR came from a man younger than 35 in good health. Some clones in this sample may be carry-over from other donors' samples. The chain uses TRBV28 and TRBJ1-5, with D unclear. Sequencing used naive CD8+ T cells from PBMCs. This CDR3 reads CASIGVRRILYSNQPQHF. For the CDR3, the DNA is TGTGCCAGCATCGGGGTTAGACGAATATTGTATAGCAATCAGCCCCAGCATTTT.